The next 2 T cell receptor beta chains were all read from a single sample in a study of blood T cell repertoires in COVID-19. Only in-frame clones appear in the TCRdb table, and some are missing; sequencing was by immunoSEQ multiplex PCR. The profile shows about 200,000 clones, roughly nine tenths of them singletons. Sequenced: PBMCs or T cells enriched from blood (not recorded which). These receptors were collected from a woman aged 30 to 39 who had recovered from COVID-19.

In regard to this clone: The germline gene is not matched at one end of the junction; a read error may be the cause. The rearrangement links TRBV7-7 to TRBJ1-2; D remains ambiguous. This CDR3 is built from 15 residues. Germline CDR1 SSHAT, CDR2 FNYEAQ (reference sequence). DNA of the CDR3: TGTGCTAGCAGCTTAGAGCGGAGGAGTGCCTATGGCTACACCTTC. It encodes CASSLERRSAYGYTF.

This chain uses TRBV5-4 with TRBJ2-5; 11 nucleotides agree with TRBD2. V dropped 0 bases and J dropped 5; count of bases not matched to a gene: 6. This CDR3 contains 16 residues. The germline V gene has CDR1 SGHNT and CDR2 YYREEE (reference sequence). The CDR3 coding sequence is TGTGCCAGCAGCTTGGTTTTTAGCGGGAGGGCCGAGACCCAGTACTTC. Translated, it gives CASSLVFSGRAETQYF.